This TCR beta chain was recorded in a study of TIL therapy for anti-PD-1-resistant metastatic lung cancer. Study-wide context: Tumors had a median PD-L1 proportion score of roughly 5.7%. Regarding the study as a whole: The cohort had more treatment-naive, never-smoker and oncogene-addicted patients than typical. After infusion, TIL clonotypes partly replaced peripheral T cells and declined over months.

Time point specified: pre-treatment sample, taken before nivolumab and TIL therapy. Patients were adults with stage 4 NSCLC. This CDR3 has 12 amino acids. Germline CDR1 and CDR2: SGHNT and YENEEA. V gave up 8 bases and J gave up 10 bases; unmatched junction bases: 8. The libraries were made with immunoSEQ v3. Using immunoSEQ multiplex PCR, the repertoire was profiled, and TCRdb retains in-frame clones only, with some absent. In the table there are tens of thousands of clones, 80% to 90% of which are singletons. As to this clone: The antigen is undetermined.

This sample comprised blood, obtained at baseline. The sequence derives from a person between 25 and 80 years old with non-small cell lung cancer. The chain couples TRBV11-3 to TRBJ2-1, with 7 bases matching TRBD2. For the CDR3, the DNA is TGTGCCAGCGGGAGGGGATTGAGGGAGCAGTTCTTC. Its protein product is CASGRGLREQFF.